The clone carrying this TCR beta chain occurred a few times. The source of the sample is a study of identical twins. The CDR3 loop spans 12 amino acids. CDR1 is SEHNR, CDR2 FQNEAQ, per germline (reference sequence). The V gene end was trimmed by 8 bases and the J gene end by 3 bases; junction bases not matched to a gene: 2. A single record per CDR3 protein comes from TCRdb applying MiXCR to the 5' RACE reads. The sample carries roughly 750,000 distinct CDR3 sequences, about 20% recorded once. The sample was also reused in another study, on T cells expressing NK-cell markers.

V usage is TRBV7-9 and J usage is TRBJ2-7; TRBD1 aligns across 9 bases. The source is a woman under 30 in good health. The sample taken for sequencing was PBMCs. In DNA, the CDR3 is TGTGCCAGCCCGGGACAGGGCTACGAGCAGTACTTC. Its protein is CASPGQGYEQYF.